The T cell receptor (beta chain) described here comes from a study of T cell responses to AZD1222 COVID-19 vaccine. The study's findings and limits: Sampled repertoires all dated from after the peak T cell response.

Analysis merged second doses at about 4 or about 12 weeks. Sequenced by immunoSEQ multiplex PCR; TCRdb stores in-frame clones only, minus some. The data show around 80,000 clones, roughly 80% seen once. Comments on this clone: No antigen is known for it.

This CDR3 spans 14 amino acids. V trimming: 8 bases; J trimming: 7 bases; junction bases outside the gene matches: 13. In germline, CDR1 is MDHEN, CDR2 SYDVKM. The sample in question was peripheral blood, obtained 28 days after the second AZD1222 dose. The chain has TRBV28 and TRBJ1-2; 7 nucleotides match TRBD1. This TCR was sampled from an adult who received the AZD1222 COVID-19 vaccine. CDR3 DNA sequence: TGTGCCAGCGGCCGAGACAGGGCAGTTCTTGGCTACACCTTC. Its translation: CASGRDRAVLGYTF.